Each of the 29 T cell receptor beta chains below was sequenced from the same sample in a study of blood T cell repertoires in COVID-19. Produced via immunoSEQ multiplex PCR; TCRdb's table is partial and in-frame only. The sample holds 61,000 or so clones, around 80% seen once. The sequenced sample consisted of peripheral blood. The receptors were gathered from a woman in her sixties or seventies with acute or convalescent COVID-19.

The J gene is TRBJ2-1, the V gene TRBV7-2; D is ambiguous. Germline V lookup: CDR1 SGHTA, CDR2 FQGNSA. The CDR3 runs 15 residues. V lost 1 base to trimming and J lost 1 base, with 8 bases between them. DNA for the CDR3: TGTGCCAGCAGCTTAGGTTCTACTTCCTACAATGAGCAGTTCTTC. Its protein is CASSLGSTSYNEQFF.

A single count supports this clone. The CDR3, as DNA: TGTGCCAGTAGTGGCACAGGACAGAGTCAGAGAGGCTCCTACAATGAGCAGTTCTTC. Translation: CASSGTGQSQRGSYNEQFF. The chain recombines TRBV19 with TRBJ2-1; tentative D call: TRBD1 (6 bases). Germline V gene lookup returns CDR1 LNHDA and CDR2 SQIVND (reference sequence). CDR3 size: 19 residues. V was clipped by 5 bases and J by 0 bases, with 23 bases between them.

This clone came up a few times. The chain has TRBV7-3 and TRBJ2-1; 8 positions match TRBD2. J gave up 6 bases and V 7 bases, and 17 bases lay outside the gene matches. There are 17 residues in the CDR3. Germline CDR1 and CDR2: SGHTA and FQGTGA. CDR3 residues: CASKKGPRGGAANEQFF. Here the CDR3 DNA reads TGTGCCAGCAAAAAGGGACCTCGGGGGGGCGCCGCCAATGAGCAGTTCTTC. Combining the CDR3 with reference TRBV7-3 and TRBJ2-1 gives the whole variable domain GAGVSQTPSNKVTEKGKYVELRCDPISGHTALYWYRQSLGQGPEFLIYFQGTGAADDSGLPNDRFFAVRPEGSVSTLKIQRTERGDSAVYLCASKKGPRGGAANEQFFGPGTRLTVL.

J is TRBJ2-1 and V is TRBV5-4; maybe TRBD2 (6 bases). The CDR3 covers 13 residues. With 4 bases removed from V and 6 bases from J, the gap between germline ends came to 11 bases. Germline loops: CDR1 SGHNT, CDR2 YYREEE (reference sequence). In DNA form, the CDR3 reads TGTGCCAGCAGCAGGGACTCCCGCAATGAGCAGTTCTTC. It translates to CASSRDSRNEQFF.

The J gene is TRBJ2-7, the V gene TRBV6-2 or TRBV6-3; TRBD2 agrees at 14 bases. The CDR3 contains 16 residues. CDR1 is MNHEY and CDR2 is SVGEGT in the germline V gene. Trimming at V came to 5 bases and at J to 5 bases, leaving 8 bases not matched to a gene. The chain's CDR3 is CASSRWTSGGTHEQYF. The CDR3 DNA reads as TGTGCCAGCAGTCGCTGGACTAGCGGGGGGACCCACGAGCAGTACTTC.

This chain joins TRBV20-1 and TRBJ1-3, with D perhaps TRBD1 (6 bases). V shed 3 bases and J shed 4 bases, with 13 bases lying between them. The germline V gene has CDR1 DFQATT and CDR2 SNEGSKA (reference sequence). The CDR3 loop spans 14 amino acids. CDR3 nucleotides: TGCAGTGCTAGTCGGGGGGCGGCAGGAAACACCATATATTTT. Encoded protein: CSASRGAAGNTIYF.

This rearrangement joins TRBV6-5 to TRBJ1-6; a possible D gene is TRBD1 (6 bases). In germline, CDR1 is MNHEY, CDR2 SVGAGI. The V end lost 2 bases, the J end lost 15 bases, and 11 bases lay between the germline ends. This CDR3 has 12 residues. The CDR3 bases are TGTGCCAGCAGTTACGGGGGGGCCGTCCTCCACTTT. Amino acids: CASSYGGAVLHF.

In its sample, this clone was seen a few times. V is TRBV9 and J is TRBJ2-1; D perhaps matches TRBD2 (5 bases). Germline CDR1 is SGDLS and CDR2 is YYNGEE. Trimming took off 0 bases at V and 8 bases at J, with 9 bases between the two ends. The CDR3 runs to 13 residues. CDR3 amino acids: CASSVDLAHEQFF. The CDR3 DNA reads as TGTGCCAGCAGCGTAGATCTAGCCCATGAGCAGTTCTTC.

The rearrangement uses TRBV6-4 and TRBJ1-3; the D is unclear. Between the trimmed V and J ends, which lost 3 bases and 0 bases, there was a span of 12 bases. Germline assignment: CDR1 MRHNA and CDR2 SNTAGT. This CDR3 has 16 residues. CDR3 sequence (DNA): TGTGCCAGCAGTGAACCTGAAGCGTTCTCTGGAAACACCATATATTTT. As protein: CASSEPEAFSGNTIYF.

Of note for this clone: The same CDR3 is also encoded by other DNA sequences in this sample. This chain uses TRBV4-1 with TRBJ1-5; 7 nucleotides line up with TRBD1. The germline V gene encodes CDR1 MGHRA and CDR2 YSYEKL. The CDR3 has 14 amino acids. V lost 6 bases, J lost 4 bases, and 6 bases stayed unmatched. CDR3 in amino acids: CASRATGFNQPQHF. The CDR3 region has the DNA TGCGCCAGCAGGGCGACAGGGTTTAATCAGCCCCAGCATTTT.

The chain employs TRBV5-1 and TRBJ2-3; D remains unclear. The germline V gene has CDR1 SGHRS and CDR2 YFSETQ. The CDR3 consists of 18 residues. The V and J ends lost 3 bases and 2 bases respectively, with 22 bases between them. CDR3 residues: CASSSNQATAATTDTQYF. In nucleotides, the CDR3 is TGCGCCAGCAGCTCCAACCAAGCTACCGCGGCGACCACAGATACGCAGTATTTT. Looking up the rest from reference TRBV5-1 and TRBJ2-3 gives the full variable domain: KAGVTQTPRYLIKTRGQQVTLSCSPISGHRSVSWYQQTPGQGLQFLFEYFSETQRNKGNFPGRFSGRQFSNSRSEMNVSTLELGDSALYLCASSSNQATAATTDTQYFGPGTRLTVL.

The rearrangement links TRBV4-1 to TRBJ1-4; D may be TRBD1 (5 bases). The V and J ends lost 0 bases and 6 bases respectively, with 17 bases between them. The germline gives CDR1 MGHRA, CDR2 YSYEKL. The CDR3 is made up of 17 amino acids. In DNA, the CDR3 is TGCGCCAGCAGCCAAGAACAGGTTAGGACGGGAGATGAAAAACTGTTTTTT. Translation: CASSQEQVRTGDEKLFF.

The genes are TRBV7-2 and TRBJ2-7, with no clear D. V was clipped by 3 bases and J by 1 base, with 4 bases between them. CDR1 SGHTA and CDR2 FQGNSA come from the germline V gene. The CDR3 runs 12 residues. DNA for the CDR3: TGTGCCAGCAGCTTGACTTCCTACGAGCAGTACTTC. Its protein is CASSLTSYEQYF.

The chain links TRBV7-3 to TRBJ2-5; D perhaps matches TRBD1 (6 bases). The V end lost 3 bases, the J end lost 5 bases, and 16 bases lay between the germline ends. Per the germline V gene, CDR1 is SGHTA and CDR2 is FQGTGA. This CDR3 comprises 15 residues. In DNA form, the CDR3 reads TGTGCCAGCAGCTTTTCGCCCAATAGGGGGGAGACCCAGTACTTC. It translates to CASSFSPNRGETQYF.

The chain is built from TRBV7-9 and TRBJ1-1; D unresolved. Trimming cost V 5 bases and J 4 bases, with 14 bases left between them. There are 14 residues in the CDR3. In germline, CDR1 is SEHNR, CDR2 FQNEAQ (reference sequence). Here the CDR3 reads CASSKNSGITEAFF. The CDR3 bases are TGTGCCAGCAGCAAGAACAGCGGGATCACTGAAGCTTTCTTT.

There are many counts of this clone. The chain has TRBV9 and TRBJ2-7; D is perhaps TRBD1 (5 bases). CDR1 and CDR2 from the germline V gene are SGDLS and YYNGEE. There are 14 residues in the CDR3. V was cut by 0 bases and J by 0 bases, with 7 bases left in between. The CDR3 bases are TGTGCCAGCAGCGTAGGGGGCGACTCCTACGAGCAGTACTTC. Translated: CASSVGGDSYEQYF.

The chain combines TRBV7-8 with TRBJ1-2; unclear D gene. The CDR3 runs to 12 residues. The germline gives CDR1 SGHVS, CDR2 FQNEAQ. Trimming removed 5 bases at V and 3 bases at J, with 7 bases between. The CDR3 sequence is CASSHGDYGYTF. In nucleotides, the CDR3 is TGTGCCAGCAGCCACGGGGACTATGGCTACACCTTC.

The chain employs TRBV4-2 and TRBJ2-5; perhaps TRBD2 as D (6 bases). Germline-derived CDR1 and CDR2 are LGHNA and YNFKEQ. V lost 1 base and J lost 0, with 18 bases in between. The CDR3 totals 18 residues. CDR3 nucleotides: TGTGCCAGCAGCCAAGTAGGTGGGGGGACCGCAAACCAAGAGACCCAGTACTTC. This sequence encodes CASSQVGGGTANQETQYF.

This chain links TRBV11-2 with TRBJ2-3, with D uncertain. Germline V gene sequence: CDR1 SGHAT, CDR2 FQNNGV. Trimming stripped 3 bases from V and 4 bases from J, with 14 bases between. This CDR3 is built from 15 residues. CDR3 nucleotide sequence: TGTGCCAGCAGCTTGGGCCTCTTTCTTGCAGATACGCAGTATTTT. This translates into CASSLGLFLADTQYF.

This chain joins TRBV3-1 (or the pseudogene TRBV3-2) and TRBJ2-1; D unresolved. V dropped 3 bases and J dropped 9 bases, with 24 bases sitting between them. This CDR3 has 17 residues. Germline CDR1 LGHDT, CDR2 YNNKEL (reference sequence). Written as DNA, the CDR3 is TGTGCCAGCAGCCATACGGTGGCGGCGGTGGGTTCGGGTGAGCAGTTCTTC. This encodes CASSHTVAAVGSGEQFF.

This chain joins TRBV7-2 and TRBJ2-1, with D hard to call. Germline V lookup: CDR1 SGHTA, CDR2 FQGNSA. The CDR3 covers 14 residues. Trimming left V 5 bases short and J 6 bases short, with 14 bases between. CDR3 nucleotide sequence: TGTGCCAGCAGCCGCCCCCCTCTATCCAATGAGCAGTTCTTC. This encodes CASSRPPLSNEQFF.

This clone was observed a few times. J is TRBJ2-2 and V is TRBV2; 11 bases are a match to TRBD1. With V trimmed by 7 bases and J by 10 bases, 5 bases remained unmatched. CDR3 length: 13 residues. Germline lookup yields CDR1 SNHLY and CDR2 FYNNEI. CDR3 DNA: TGTGCCAGCACGGGACAGGGGGGGTCGGAGCTGTTTTTT. This codes for CASTGQGGSELFF.

The genes are TRBV11-2 and TRBJ1-4; D gene ambiguous. The CDR3 sequence is 13 residues long. Germline assignment: CDR1 SGHAT and CDR2 FQNNGV. The germline V and J ends were trimmed by 5 bases and 8 bases, with 12 bases remaining between them. The DNA of the CDR3 is TGTGCCAGCAGCCCACTTATGGAGGAAAAACTGTTTTTT. Residues: CASSPLMEEKLFF.

V usage is TRBV7-6 and J usage is TRBJ2-1; 10 bases align to TRBD2. Trimming took 5 bases from V and 9 from J; bases not matched to a gene: 16. The CDR3 has 17 residues. CDR1 and CDR2 from the germline V gene are SGHVS and FNYEAQ. The CDR3: CASSPEAGGPGRGEQFF. CDR3 DNA sequence: TGTGCCAGCAGCCCCGAAGCGGGGGGGCCGGGGAGGGGTGAGCAGTTCTTC.

V and J are TRBV6-5 and TRBJ1-4, with 7 positions matching TRBD1. The junction had 10 bases not matched to a gene; V was cut back by 7 bases and J by 8 bases. Germline loops: CDR1 MNHEY, CDR2 SVGAGI. This CDR3 region has 14 residues. This CDR3 is CASTIQGVGEKLFF. DNA for the CDR3: TGTGCCAGCACTATTCAGGGGGTCGGGGAAAAACTGTTTTTT.

As DNA, the CDR3 is TGTGCCAGCTCACCTGTCAGGGATAACTATGGCTACACCTTC. Protein: CASSPVRDNYGYTF. V and J are TRBV18 and TRBJ1-2, with D possibly matching TRBD1 (5 bases). V was shortened by 3 bases and J by 1 base, with 9 bases between the two germline ends. This CDR3 has 14 amino acids. From germline, CDR1 is KGHSH and CDR2 LQKENI.

This clone was observed once. This sequence joins TRBV19 and TRBJ2-7, with D perhaps matching TRBD1 (5 bases). V lost 6 bases and J 10 bases, leaving 19 bases between the germline ends. Germline lookup yields CDR1 LNHDA and CDR2 SQIVND (reference sequence). This CDR3 is 13 amino acids long. DNA of the CDR3: TGTGCCAGTAGCGCCGGACAAGCTATACAACAGTACTTC. Translated, it gives CASSAGQAIQQYF.

This clone was recorded once. V and J are TRBV9 and TRBJ2-5, with TRBD2 matching over 7 bases. With 3 bases clipped from V and 5 bases from J, the junction kept 4 bases outside the gene matches. Germline V lookup: CDR1 SGDLS, CDR2 YYNGEE. This CDR3 contains 13 residues. The CDR3 here is CASSDGTTETQYF. The CDR3 DNA reads TGTGCCAGCAGCGACGGGACTACGGAGACCCAGTACTTC.

In nucleotides, the CDR3 is TGTGCCAGCAGTCTCACAGATACGCAGTATTTT. Translation gives CASSLTDTQYF. The genes are TRBV6-5 and TRBJ2-3; D uncertain. Germline values: CDR1 MNHEY, CDR2 SVGAGI. The ends were cut back, 5 bases at V and 2 bases at J, with 2 bases in the middle. This CDR3 is 11 amino acids long.